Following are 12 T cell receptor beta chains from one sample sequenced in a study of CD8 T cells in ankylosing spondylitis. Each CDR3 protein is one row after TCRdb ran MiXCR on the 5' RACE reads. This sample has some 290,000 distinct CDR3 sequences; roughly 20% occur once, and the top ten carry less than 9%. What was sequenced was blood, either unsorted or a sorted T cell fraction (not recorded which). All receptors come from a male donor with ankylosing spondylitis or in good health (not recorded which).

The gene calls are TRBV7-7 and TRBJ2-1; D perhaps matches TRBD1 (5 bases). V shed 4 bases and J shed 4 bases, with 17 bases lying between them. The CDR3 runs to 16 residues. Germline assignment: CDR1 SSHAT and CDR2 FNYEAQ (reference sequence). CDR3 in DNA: TGTGCCAGCAGCTCCACCCCCTCAGGGCCTTACAATGAGCAGTTCTTC. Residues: CASSSTPSGPYNEQFF.

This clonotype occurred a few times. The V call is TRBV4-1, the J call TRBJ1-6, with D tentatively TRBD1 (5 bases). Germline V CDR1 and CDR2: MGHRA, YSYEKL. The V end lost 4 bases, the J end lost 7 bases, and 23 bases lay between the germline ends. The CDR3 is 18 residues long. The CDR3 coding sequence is TGCGCCAGCAGCCGAAACGAGGGGTCCGGGACCACAAATTCACCCCTCCACTTT. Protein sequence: CASSRNEGSGTTNSPLHF.

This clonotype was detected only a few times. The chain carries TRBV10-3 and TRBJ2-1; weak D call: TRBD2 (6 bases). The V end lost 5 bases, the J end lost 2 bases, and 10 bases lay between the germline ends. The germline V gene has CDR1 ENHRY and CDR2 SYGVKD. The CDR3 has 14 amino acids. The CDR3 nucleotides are TGTGCCATCAGTCCGGAGGGACCCTACAATGAGCAGTTCTTC. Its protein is CAISPEGPYNEQFF.

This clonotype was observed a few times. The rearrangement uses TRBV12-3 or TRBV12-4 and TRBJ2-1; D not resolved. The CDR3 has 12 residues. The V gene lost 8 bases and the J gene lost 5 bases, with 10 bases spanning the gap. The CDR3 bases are TGTGCCAGCCGCACAAGTAACAATGAGCAGTTCTTC. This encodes CASRTSNNEQFF.

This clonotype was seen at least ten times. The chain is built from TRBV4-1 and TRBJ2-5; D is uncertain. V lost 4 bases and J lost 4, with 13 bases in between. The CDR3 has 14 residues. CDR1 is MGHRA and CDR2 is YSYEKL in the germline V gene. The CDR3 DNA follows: TGCGCCAGCAGCCCCGAGAGAGTGGGAGAGACCCAGTACTTC. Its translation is CASSPERVGETQYF.

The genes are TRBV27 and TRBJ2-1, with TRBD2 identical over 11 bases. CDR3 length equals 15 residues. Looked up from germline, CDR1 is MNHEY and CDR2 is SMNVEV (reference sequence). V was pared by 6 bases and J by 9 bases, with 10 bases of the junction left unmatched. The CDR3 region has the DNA TGTGCCAGCAGGCTGATAGCGGGAGGGGCACGTGAGCAGTTCTTC. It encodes CASRLIAGGAREQFF.

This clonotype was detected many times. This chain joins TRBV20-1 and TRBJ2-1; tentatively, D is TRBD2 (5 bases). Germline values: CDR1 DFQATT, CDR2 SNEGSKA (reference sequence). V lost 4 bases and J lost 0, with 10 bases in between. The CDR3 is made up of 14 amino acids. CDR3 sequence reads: CSANAEGSYNEQFF. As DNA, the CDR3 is TGCAGTGCTAACGCAGAGGGCTCCTACAATGAGCAGTTCTTC.

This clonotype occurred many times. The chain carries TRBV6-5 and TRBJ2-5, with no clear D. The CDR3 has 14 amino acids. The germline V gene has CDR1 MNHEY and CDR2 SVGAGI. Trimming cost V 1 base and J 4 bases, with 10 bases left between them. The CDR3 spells CASSYYTSGETQYF. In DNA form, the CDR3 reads TGTGCCAGCAGTTACTACACATCCGGAGAGACCCAGTACTTC.

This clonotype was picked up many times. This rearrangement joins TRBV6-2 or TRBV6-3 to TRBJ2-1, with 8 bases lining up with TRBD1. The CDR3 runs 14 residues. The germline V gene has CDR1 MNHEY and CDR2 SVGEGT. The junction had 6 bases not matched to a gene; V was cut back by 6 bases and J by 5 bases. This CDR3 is CASRGRGLNNEQFF. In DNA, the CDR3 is TGTGCCAGCAGGGGCAGGGGGCTTAACAATGAGCAGTTCTTC.

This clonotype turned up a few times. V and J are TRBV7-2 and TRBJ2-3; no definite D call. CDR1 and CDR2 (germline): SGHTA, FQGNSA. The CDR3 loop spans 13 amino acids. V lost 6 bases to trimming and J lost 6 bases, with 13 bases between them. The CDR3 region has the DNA TGTGCCAGCAGTCGGGTTATCCTCGATACGCAGTATTTT. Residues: CASSRVILDTQYF.

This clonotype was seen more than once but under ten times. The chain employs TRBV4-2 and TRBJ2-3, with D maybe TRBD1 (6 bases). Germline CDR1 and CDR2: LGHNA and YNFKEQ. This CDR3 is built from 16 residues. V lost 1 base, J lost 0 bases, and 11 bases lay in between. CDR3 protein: CASSQGGGTSTDTQYF. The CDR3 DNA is TGTGCCAGCAGCCAAGGAGGGGGTACCAGCACAGATACGCAGTATTTT.

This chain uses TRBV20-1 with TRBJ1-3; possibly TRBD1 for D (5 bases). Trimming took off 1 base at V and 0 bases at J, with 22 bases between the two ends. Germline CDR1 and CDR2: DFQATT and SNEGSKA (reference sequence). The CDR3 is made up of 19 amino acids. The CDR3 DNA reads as TGCAGTGCTAGAGGCAACCACCGGGACCCAATTCCCTCTGGAAACACCATATATTTT. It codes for CSARGNHRDPIPSGNTIYF.